The next 8 T cell receptor beta chains were all read from a single sample in a study of T-cell memory formation after mild COVID-19. A single record per CDR3 protein comes from TCRdb applying MiXCR to the 5' RACE reads. The repertoire has 410,000 or so distinct CDR3 sequences, less than 25% of them found once; the top ten carry around 13%. The source material was PBMCs or a T cell subset sorted from them (not recorded which). The source is an adult woman who had mild COVID-19 (a few samples of this study predate the infection). Cell type and time point are not known.

The table lists this clonotype with a few counts. J is TRBJ2-7 and V is TRBV6-2 or TRBV6-3; D tentatively reads TRBD1 or TRBD2 (5 bases each). CDR3 size: 14 residues. Germline V lookup: CDR1 MNHEY, CDR2 SVGEGT. The V end lost 6 bases, the J end lost 5 bases, and 17 bases lay between the germline ends. The CDR3 region is CASRRGGTSHEQYF. CDR3 DNA sequence: TGTGCCAGCAGAAGAGGTGGGACCTCTCACGAGCAGTACTTC.

The chain recombines TRBV6-6 with TRBJ1-2; D is undetermined. Trimming took 6 bases from V and 4 from J, leaving 15 bases between them. The V gene's germline CDR1 is MNHNY and CDR2 SVGAGI (reference sequence). The CDR3 contains 14 residues. DNA for the CDR3: TGTGCCAGCAGCTCCGGGAACAGCCCCTATGGCTACACCTTC. It yields the protein CASSSGNSPYGYTF.

This clonotype was seen a handful of times. The chain couples TRBV24-1 to TRBJ2-5; D possibly uses TRBD1 or TRBD2 (5 bases each). From germline, CDR1 is KGHDR and CDR2 SFDVKD. Trimming removed 1 base at V and 5 bases at J, with 16 bases between. The length of the CDR3 is 16 residues. CDR3 sequence (DNA): TGTGCCACCAGTGATTTTCGGGACGTCGGACGTGAGACCCAGTACTTC. Translation gives CATSDFRDVGRETQYF.

This clonotype was recorded many times. J is TRBJ2-7 and V is TRBV9, with 12 bases fitting TRBD1. J lost 2 bases, V lost 3 bases, and 18 bases had no gene match. Germline CDR1 is SGDLS and CDR2 is YYNGEE. The CDR3 covers 20 residues. CDR3 DNA sequence: TGTGCCAGCAGCGCTCGCCGGGACAGGGGGCACCTTACCCTTACCTACGAGCAGTACTTC. Residues: CASSARRDRGHLTLTYEQYF.

This clonotype has at least ten counts. This chain uses TRBV7-9 with TRBJ2-3, with TRBD2 matching 10 bases. CDR3 length equals 17 residues. Germline V gene sequence: CDR1 SEHNR, CDR2 FQNEAQ (reference sequence). Trimming removed 5 bases from V and 4 bases from J; junction bases left unmatched: 12. CDR3 coding DNA: TGTGCCAGCAGCGAACTCTCGTGGAGCGGGAGGGCAGATACGCAGTATTTT. This codes for CASSELSWSGRADTQYF.

This clonotype was picked up a small number of times. The chain joins TRBV27 to TRBJ2-6; the D gene is possibly TRBD1 (5 bases). Trimming took 3 bases from V and 0 from J, leaving 9 bases between them. CDR3 length: 16 residues. The germline gives CDR1 MNHEY, CDR2 SMNVEV (reference sequence). CDR3 region: CASSFRVGSGANVLTF. The DNA for the CDR3 is TGTGCCAGCAGTTTCAGGGTTGGCTCTGGGGCCAACGTCCTGACTTTC.

The V gene is TRBV24-1, the J gene TRBJ2-2, with D possibly being TRBD1 (6 bases). Trimming removed 1 base from V and 5 bases from J, with 10 bases in between. The CDR3 length is 15 residues. The germline V gene encodes CDR1 KGHDR and CDR2 SFDVKD. The CDR3: CATSDFTDRTGELFF. CDR3 bases: TGTGCCACCAGTGATTTTACCGACAGGACCGGGGAGCTGTTTTTT.

Only a few counts were recorded for this clonotype. V gene TRBV5-1 combines with J gene TRBJ2-6; D unresolved. This CDR3 comprises 15 residues. Germline-derived CDR1 and CDR2 are SGHRS and YFSETQ. The V gene lost 0 bases and the J gene lost 8 bases, with 12 bases spanning the gap. CDR3: CASSLGQPGPNVLTF. In nucleotides, the CDR3 is TGCGCCAGCAGCTTGGGACAACCTGGACCCAACGTCCTGACTTTC.